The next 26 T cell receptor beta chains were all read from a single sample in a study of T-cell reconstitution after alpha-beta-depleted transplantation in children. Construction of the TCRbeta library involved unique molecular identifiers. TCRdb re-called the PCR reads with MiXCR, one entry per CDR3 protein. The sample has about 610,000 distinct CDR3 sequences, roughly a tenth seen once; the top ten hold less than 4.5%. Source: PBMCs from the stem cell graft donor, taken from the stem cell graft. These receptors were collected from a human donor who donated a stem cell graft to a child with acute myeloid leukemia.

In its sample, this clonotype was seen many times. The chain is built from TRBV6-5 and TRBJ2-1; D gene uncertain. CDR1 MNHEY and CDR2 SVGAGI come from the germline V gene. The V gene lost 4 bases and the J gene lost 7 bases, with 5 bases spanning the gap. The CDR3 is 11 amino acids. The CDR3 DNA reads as TGTGCCAGCAGTTGGGCAAATGAGCAGTTCTTC. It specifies CASSWANEQFF.

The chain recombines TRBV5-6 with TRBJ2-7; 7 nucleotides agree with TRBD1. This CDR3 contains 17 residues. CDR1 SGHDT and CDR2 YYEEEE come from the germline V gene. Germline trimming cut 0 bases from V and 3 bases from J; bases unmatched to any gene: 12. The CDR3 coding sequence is TGTGCCAGCAGCTTGGGACAGGGTGGGTCTAGGGGCTACGAGCAGTACTTC. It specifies CASSLGQGGSRGYEQYF.

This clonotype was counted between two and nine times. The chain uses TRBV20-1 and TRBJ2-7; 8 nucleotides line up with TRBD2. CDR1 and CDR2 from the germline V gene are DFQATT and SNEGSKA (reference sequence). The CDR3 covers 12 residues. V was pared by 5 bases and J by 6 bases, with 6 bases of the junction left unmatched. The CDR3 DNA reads TGCAGTGCTGGTAGCGGGACGTCCGAGCAGTACTTC. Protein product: CSAGSGTSEQYF.

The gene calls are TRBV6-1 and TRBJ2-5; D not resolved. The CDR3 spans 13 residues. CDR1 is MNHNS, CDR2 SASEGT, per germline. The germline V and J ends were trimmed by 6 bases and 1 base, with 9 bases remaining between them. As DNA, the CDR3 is TGTGCCAGCAGCTTCAGGTTCCAAGAGACCCAGTACTTC. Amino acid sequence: CASSFRFQETQYF.

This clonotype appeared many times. The CDR3 DNA follows: TGCGCCAGCAGCGGGGACGGCACAGATACGCAGTATTTT. Encoded protein: CASSGDGTDTQYF. The J gene is TRBJ2-3, the V gene TRBV4-3; D is perhaps TRBD1 or TRBD2 (5 bases each). Trimming took 5 bases from V and 1 from J, leaving 7 bases between them. CDR1 is LGHNA and CDR2 is YSLEER in the germline V gene. The CDR3 is made up of 13 amino acids.

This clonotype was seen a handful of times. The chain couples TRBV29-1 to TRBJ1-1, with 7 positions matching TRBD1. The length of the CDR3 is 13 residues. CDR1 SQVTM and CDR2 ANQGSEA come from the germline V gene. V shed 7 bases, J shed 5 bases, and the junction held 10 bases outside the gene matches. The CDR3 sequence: CSASTGSKTEAFF. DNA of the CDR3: TGCAGCGCCTCGACAGGGTCGAAGACTGAAGCTTTCTTT.

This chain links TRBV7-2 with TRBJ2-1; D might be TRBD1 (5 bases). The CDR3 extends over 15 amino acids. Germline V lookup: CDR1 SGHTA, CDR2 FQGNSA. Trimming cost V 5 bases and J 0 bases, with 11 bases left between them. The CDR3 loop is CASSRQRSSYNEQFF. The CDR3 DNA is TGTGCCAGCAGCAGACAGAGGAGCTCCTACAATGAGCAGTTCTTC. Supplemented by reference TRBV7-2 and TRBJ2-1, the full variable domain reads GAGVSQSPSNKVTEKGKDVELRCDPISGHTALYWYRQSLGQGLEFLIYFQGNSAPDKSGLPSDRFSAERTGGSVSTLTIQRTQQEDSAVYLCASSRQRSSYNEQFFGPGTRLTVL.

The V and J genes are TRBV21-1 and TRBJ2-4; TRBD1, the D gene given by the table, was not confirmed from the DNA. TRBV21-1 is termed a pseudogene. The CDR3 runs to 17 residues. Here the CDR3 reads CASSKPGQGVRRNIQYF. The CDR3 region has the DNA TGTGCCAGCAGCAAACCGGGACAGGGGGTTCGGAGAAACATTCAGTACTTC.

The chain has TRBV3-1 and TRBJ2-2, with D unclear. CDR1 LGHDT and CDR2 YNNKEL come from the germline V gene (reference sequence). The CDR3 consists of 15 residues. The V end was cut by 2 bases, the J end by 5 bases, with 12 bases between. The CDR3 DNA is TGTGCCAGCAGCCAAACCGGAATCGGGACCGGGGAGCTGTTTTTT. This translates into CASSQTGIGTGELFF.

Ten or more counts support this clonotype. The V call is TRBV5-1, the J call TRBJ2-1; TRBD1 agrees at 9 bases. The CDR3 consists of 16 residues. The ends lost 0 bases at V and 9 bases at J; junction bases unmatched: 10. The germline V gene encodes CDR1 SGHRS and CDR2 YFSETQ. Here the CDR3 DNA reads TGCGCCAGCAGCTTGGGTCCGGGACAGGGCCGCGGTGAGCAGTTCTTC. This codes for CASSLGPGQGRGEQFF.

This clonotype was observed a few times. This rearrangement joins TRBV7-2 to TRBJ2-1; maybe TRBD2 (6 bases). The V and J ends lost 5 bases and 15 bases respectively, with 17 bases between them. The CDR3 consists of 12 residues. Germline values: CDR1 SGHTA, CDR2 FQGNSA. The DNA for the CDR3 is TGTGCCAGCAGCAGAGGGACTGCCGCGTGGTTCTTC. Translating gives CASSRGTAAWFF. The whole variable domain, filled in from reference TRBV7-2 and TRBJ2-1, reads GAGVSQSPSNKVTEKGKDVELRCDPISGHTALYWYRQSLGQGLEFLIYFQGNSAPDKSGLPSDRFSAERTGGSVSTLTIQRTQQEDSAVYLCASSRGTAAWFFGPGTRLTVL.

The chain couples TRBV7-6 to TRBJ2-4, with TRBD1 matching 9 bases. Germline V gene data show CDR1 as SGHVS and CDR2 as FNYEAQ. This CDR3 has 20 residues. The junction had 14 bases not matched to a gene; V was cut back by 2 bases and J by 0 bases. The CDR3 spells CASSLMPARDRVQAKNIQYF. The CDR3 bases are TGTGCCAGCAGCTTAATGCCCGCTAGGGACAGGGTTCAAGCCAAAAACATTCAGTACTTC.

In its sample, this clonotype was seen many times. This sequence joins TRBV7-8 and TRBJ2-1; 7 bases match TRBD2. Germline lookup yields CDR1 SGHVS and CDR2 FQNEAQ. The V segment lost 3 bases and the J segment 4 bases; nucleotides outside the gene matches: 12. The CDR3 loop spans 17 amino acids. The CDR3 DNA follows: TGTGCCAGCAGCTTCCGTCCTAGCGGCAACCGGTACAATGAGCAGTTCTTC. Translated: CASSFRPSGNRYNEQFF.

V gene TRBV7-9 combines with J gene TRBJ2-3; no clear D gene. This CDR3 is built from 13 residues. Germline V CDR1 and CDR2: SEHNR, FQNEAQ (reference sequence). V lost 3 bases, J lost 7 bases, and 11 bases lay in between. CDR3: CASSFLKMYTQYF. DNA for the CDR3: TGTGCCAGCAGCTTTCTCAAAATGTATACGCAGTATTTT.

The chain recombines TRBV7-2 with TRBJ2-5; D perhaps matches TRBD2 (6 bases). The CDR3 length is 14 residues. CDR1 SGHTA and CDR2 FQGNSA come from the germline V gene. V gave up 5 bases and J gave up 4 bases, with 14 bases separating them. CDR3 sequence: CASSPTSWRETQYF. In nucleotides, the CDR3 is TGTGCCAGCAGCCCCACTAGCTGGAGAGAGACCCAGTACTTC. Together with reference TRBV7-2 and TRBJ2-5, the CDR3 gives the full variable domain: GAGVSQSPSNKVTEKGKDVELRCDPISGHTALYWYRQSLGQGLEFLIYFQGNSAPDKSGLPSDRFSAERTGGSVSTLTIQRTQQEDSAVYLCASSPTSWRETQYFGPGTRLLVL.

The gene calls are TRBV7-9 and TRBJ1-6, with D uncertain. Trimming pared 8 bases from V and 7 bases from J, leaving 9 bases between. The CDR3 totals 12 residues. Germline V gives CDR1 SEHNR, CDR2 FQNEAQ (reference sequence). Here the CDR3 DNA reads TGTGCCAGCGGAAAGGAGAATTCACCCCTCCACTTT. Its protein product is CASGKENSPLHF.

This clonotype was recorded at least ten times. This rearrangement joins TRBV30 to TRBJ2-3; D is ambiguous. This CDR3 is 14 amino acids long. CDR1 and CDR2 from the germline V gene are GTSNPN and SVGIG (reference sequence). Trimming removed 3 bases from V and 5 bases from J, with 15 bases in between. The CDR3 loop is CAWRSDGEVDTQYF. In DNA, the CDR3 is TGTGCCTGGAGGTCGGACGGCGAGGTAGATACGCAGTATTTT.

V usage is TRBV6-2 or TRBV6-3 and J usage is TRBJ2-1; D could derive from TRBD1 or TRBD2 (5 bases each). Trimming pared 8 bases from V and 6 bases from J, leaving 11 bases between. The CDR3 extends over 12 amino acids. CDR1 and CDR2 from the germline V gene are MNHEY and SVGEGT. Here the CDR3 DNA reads TGTGCCAGCCAGGGCCTAGCCAATGAGCAGTTCTTC. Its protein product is CASQGLANEQFF.

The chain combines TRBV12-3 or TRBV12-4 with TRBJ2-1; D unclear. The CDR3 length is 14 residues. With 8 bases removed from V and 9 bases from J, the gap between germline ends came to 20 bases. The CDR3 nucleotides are TGTGCCAGCGGCGCAGCCTCGACTTACGGTGAGCAGTTCTTC. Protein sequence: CASGAASTYGEQFF.

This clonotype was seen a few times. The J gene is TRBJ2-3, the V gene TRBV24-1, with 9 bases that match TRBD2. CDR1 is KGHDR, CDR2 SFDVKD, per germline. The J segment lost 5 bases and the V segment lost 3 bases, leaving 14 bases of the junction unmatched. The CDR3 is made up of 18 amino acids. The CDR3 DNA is TGTGCCACCAGTGATCCTCTAAGAGGGCTAGCGGGAATAGATACGCAGTATTTT. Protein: CATSDPLRGLAGIDTQYF.

CDR3 residues: CASSLAPGLAGLAYEQYF. CDR3 nucleotides: TGTGCCAGCAGCTTAGCTCCGGGACTAGCGGGGTTGGCGTACGAGCAGTACTTC. The rearrangement links TRBV7-2 to TRBJ2-7; TRBD2 matches 13 bases. The CDR3 has 18 amino acids. The J segment lost 4 bases and the V segment lost 0 bases, leaving 9 bases of the junction unmatched. Germline values: CDR1 SGHTA, CDR2 FQGNSA.

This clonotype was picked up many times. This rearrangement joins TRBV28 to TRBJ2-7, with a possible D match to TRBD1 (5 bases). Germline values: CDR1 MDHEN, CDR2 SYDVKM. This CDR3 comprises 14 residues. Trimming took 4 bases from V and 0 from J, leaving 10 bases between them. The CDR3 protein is CASSWGGSSYEQYF. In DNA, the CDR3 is TGTGCCAGCAGTTGGGGCGGCAGCTCCTACGAGCAGTACTTC.

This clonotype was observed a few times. The CDR3 here is CASSQAVTSGEETQYF. The CDR3 region has the DNA TGTGCCAGCAGCCAAGCAGTGACTAGCGGGGAAGAGACCCAGTACTTC. The chain couples TRBV4-2 to TRBJ2-5, with 11 bases aligning to TRBD2. Losses at the gene ends were 1 base for V and 3 bases for J; bases not matched to a gene: 4. The CDR3 is made up of 16 amino acids. Germline CDR1 reads LGHNA; CDR2 reads YNFKEQ.

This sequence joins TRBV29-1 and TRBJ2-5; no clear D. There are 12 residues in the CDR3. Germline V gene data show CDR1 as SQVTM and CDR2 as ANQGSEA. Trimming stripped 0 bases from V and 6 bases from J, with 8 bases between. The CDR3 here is CSVEDGTKTQYF. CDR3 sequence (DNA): TGCAGCGTTGAAGACGGTACGAAGACCCAGTACTTC. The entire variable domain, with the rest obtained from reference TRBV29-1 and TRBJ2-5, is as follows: SAVISQKPSRDICQRGTSLTIQCQVDSQVTMMFWYRQQPGQSLTLIATANQGSEATYESGFVIDKFPISRPNLTFSTLTVSNMSPEDSSIYLCSVEDGTKTQYFGPGTRLLVL.

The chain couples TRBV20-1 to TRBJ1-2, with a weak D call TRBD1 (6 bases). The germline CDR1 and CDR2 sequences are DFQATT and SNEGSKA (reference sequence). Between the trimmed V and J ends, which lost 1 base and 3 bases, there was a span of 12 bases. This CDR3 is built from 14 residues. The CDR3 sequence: CSARGGRGDYGYTF. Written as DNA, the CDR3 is TGCAGTGCTAGAGGCGGAAGGGGGGACTATGGCTACACCTTC.

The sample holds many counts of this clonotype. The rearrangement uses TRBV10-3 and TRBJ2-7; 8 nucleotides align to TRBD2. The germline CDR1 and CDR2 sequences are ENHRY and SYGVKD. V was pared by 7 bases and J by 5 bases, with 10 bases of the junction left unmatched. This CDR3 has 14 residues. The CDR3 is CAITSGTRTHEQYF. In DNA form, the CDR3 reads TGTGCCATCACCTCCGGGACTAGGACCCACGAGCAGTACTTC.